Below are 25 T cell receptor beta chains sequenced from a single sample in a study of shared clonotypes between healthy human individuals. Some clones are missing from TCRdb's copy, which holds only in-frame ones; the method was immunoSEQ multiplex PCR. This table has around 750,000 clones, less than 85% appearing once. Sequenced input: memory CD4+ T cells sorted from blood. Subset meaning: CD45RA-negative fraction. The receptor set was obtained from a woman in her 30s in good health.

The rearrangement uses TRBV5-1 and TRBJ2-3; D not resolved. Deletions cut 1 base from V and 5 bases from J, with 5 bases between. The CDR3 runs to 12 residues. Per the germline V gene, CDR1 is SGHRS and CDR2 is YFSETQ. The CDR3 loop reads CASSLQKDTQYF. CDR3 DNA: TGCGCCAGCAGCTTGCAGAAAGATACGCAGTATTTT.

This clone was recorded many times. The CDR3 reads CASSDPATGGYGYTF. As DNA, the CDR3 is TGTGCCAGCAGTGACCCCGCCACGGGGGGCTATGGCTACACCTTC. The chain is built from TRBV6-1 and TRBJ1-2; TRBD1 might be the D (5 bases). CDR1 is MNHNS, CDR2 SASEGT, per germline. The CDR3 sequence is 15 residues long. V lost 3 bases and J 4 bases, leaving 15 bases between the germline ends.

This clone has just one count. The chain uses TRBV15 and TRBJ2-5; TRBD2 might be the D (5 bases). The CDR3 is made up of 14 amino acids. Germline V gene data show CDR1 as LNHNV and CDR2 as YYDKDF (reference sequence). The V end lost 1 base, the J end lost 2 bases, and 8 bases lay between the germline ends. The CDR3 coding sequence is TGTGCCACCAGCAGAGTTGCGGGTCAAGAGACCCAGTACTTC. This sequence encodes CATSRVAGQETQYF.

This clone was recorded only once. This sequence joins TRBV5-1 and TRBJ1-6, with 7 nucleotides matching TRBD1. CDR3 length: 14 amino acids. Germline V gives CDR1 SGHRS, CDR2 YFSETQ. V was pared by 4 bases and J by 7 bases, with 5 bases of the junction left unmatched. CDR3 loop: CASSPGTENSPLHF. For the CDR3, the DNA is TGCGCCAGCAGCCCCGGGACAGAGAATTCACCCCTCCACTTT.

The chain employs TRBV11-3 and TRBJ2-3; 11 positions agree with TRBD2. Germline V gene lookup returns CDR1 SGHNT and CDR2 YENEEA. The V and J ends lost 5 bases and 6 bases, in that order; junction bases with no gene match: 10. The CDR3 runs 16 residues. CDR3 in amino acids: CASSTLLAGEADTQYF. CDR3 nucleotide sequence: TGTGCCAGCAGCACACTACTAGCGGGAGAGGCGGATACGCAGTATTTT.

The V gene is TRBV5-1, the J gene TRBJ2-1, with D hard to call. The CDR3 runs to 12 residues. V was pared by 4 bases and J by 10 bases, with 12 bases between. The germline V gene has CDR1 SGHRS and CDR2 YFSETQ. This CDR3 is CASSTGPSEQFF. CDR3 nucleotide sequence: TGCGCCAGCAGCACTGGACCCTCGGAGCAGTTCTTC. Using reference TRBV5-1 and TRBJ2-1 for the parts outside the CDR3, the full variable domain is KAGVTQTPRYLIKTRGQQVTLSCSPISGHRSVSWYQQTPGQGLQFLFEYFSETQRNKGNFPGRFSGRQFSNSRSEMNVSTLELGDSALYLCASSTGPSEQFFGPGTRLTVL.

The rearrangement joins TRBV11-2 to TRBJ2-5, with D tentatively TRBD2 (6 bases). CDR1 and CDR2 from the germline V gene are SGHAT and FQNNGV. This CDR3 has 13 residues. Trimming took 6 bases from V and 4 from J, leaving 12 bases between them. The CDR3: CASSQMEGETQYF. In DNA, the CDR3 is TGTGCCAGCAGTCAGATGGAGGGAGAGACCCAGTACTTC.

This clone was counted a single time. This rearrangement joins TRBV5-4 to TRBJ2-7, with 9 bases matching TRBD1. Germline V lookup: CDR1 SGHNT, CDR2 YYREEE (reference sequence). CDR3 length: 14 residues. The V gene end was trimmed by 1 base and the J gene end by 6 bases; junction bases not matched to a gene: 5. As DNA, the CDR3 is TGTGCCAGCAGCTTGCAACAGGGGGCAGGCGAGCAGTACTTC. This gives the protein CASSLQQGAGEQYF.

CDR3 residues: CSVEGVGLAGSETQYF. The CDR3 region has the DNA TGCAGCGTTGAAGGGGTAGGACTAGCGGGGTCAGAGACCCAGTACTTC. The gene calls are TRBV29-1 and TRBJ2-5; 12 positions agree with TRBD2. The CDR3 covers 16 residues. Germline trimming cut 1 base from V and 4 bases from J; bases unmatched to any gene: 7. Germline CDR1 is SQVTM and CDR2 is ANQGSEA.

The chain is built from TRBV25-1 and TRBJ2-3; possibly TRBD2 for D (7 bases). Deletions cut 5 bases from V and 8 bases from J, with 23 bases between. Germline V lookup: CDR1 MGHDK, CDR2 SYGVNS. The CDR3 is made up of 16 amino acids. Written as DNA, the CDR3 is TGTGCCAGCAGTCTCCTCCGGGGGGCGGGTGCGTCTACGCAGTATTTT. Amino acids: CASSLLRGAGASTQYF.

This clone has just one count. This chain links TRBV4-1 with TRBJ2-5, with TRBD1 matching 7 bases. The CDR3 has 16 amino acids. Germline CDR1 reads MGHRA; CDR2 reads YSYEKL. J gave up 5 bases and V 0 bases, and 9 bases lay outside the gene matches. CDR3 nucleotide sequence: TGCGCCAGCAGCCAAGATGCTAACAGGGGTAGGGAGACCCAGTACTTC. Amino acid sequence: CASSQDANRGRETQYF.

The chain is built from TRBV27 and TRBJ2-7, with 13 positions matching TRBD2. Trimming removed 2 bases from V and 6 bases from J; junction bases left unmatched: 4. Germline CDR1 MNHEY, CDR2 SMNVEV (reference sequence). CDR3 length: 15 amino acids. CDR3 in DNA: TGTGCCAGCAGTTTAAGGACTAGCGGGAGATCCGAGCAGTACTTC. It encodes CASSLRTSGRSEQYF.

CDR3 in amino acids: CASSQQVTSGNTIYF. In nucleotides, the CDR3 is TGTGCCAGCAGTCAACAGGTTACTTCTGGAAACACCATATATTTT. J is TRBJ1-3 and V is TRBV14; a weak D match, TRBD1 (5 bases). This CDR3 region has 15 residues. Germline lookup yields CDR1 SGHDN and CDR2 FVKESK. V was clipped by 6 bases and J by 1 base, with 13 bases between them. Supplemented by reference TRBV14 and TRBJ1-3, the full variable domain reads EAGVTQFPSHSVIEKGQTVTLRCDPISGHDNLYWYRRVMGKEIKFLLHFVKESKQDESGMPNNRFLAERTGGTYSTLKVQPAELEDSGVYFCASSQQVTSGNTIYFGEGSWLTVV.

The chain recombines TRBV5-1 with TRBJ1-1, with D uncertain. V lost 0 bases, J lost 0 bases, and 12 bases lay in between. Per the germline V gene, CDR1 is SGHRS and CDR2 is YFSETQ. This CDR3 contains 16 residues. CDR3 DNA sequence: TGCGCCAGCAGCTTGGCCGGTGGATCCCTGAACACTGAAGCTTTCTTT. Protein: CASSLAGGSLNTEAFF.

The table lists this clone with a count of one. The chain joins TRBV27 to TRBJ2-3; 7 nucleotides align to TRBD2. CDR1 and CDR2 from the germline V gene are MNHEY and SMNVEV (reference sequence). The CDR3 loop spans 16 amino acids. Trimming removed 6 bases from V and 4 bases from J; junction bases left unmatched: 13. The CDR3 DNA follows: TGTGCCAGCAGCCCTCAAGGGGCGGGAGAAGCAGATACGCAGTATTTT. It encodes CASSPQGAGEADTQYF.

The chain has TRBV7-9 and TRBJ2-1, with TRBD2 identical over 7 bases. Germline V gene sequence: CDR1 SEHNR, CDR2 FQNEAQ (reference sequence). The CDR3 runs 15 residues. V shed 8 bases and J 6 bases; nucleotides not matched to a gene: 13. DNA for the CDR3: TGTGCCAGCGAGATGGGAGGGGATAGGCGCAATGAGCAGTTCTTC. Its protein is CASEMGGDRRNEQFF.

Concerning this clone itself: Other DNA sequences in this sample translate to the same CDR3. The gene calls are TRBV5-1 and TRBJ2-3; D gene unclear. Germline loops: CDR1 SGHRS, CDR2 YFSETQ. The germline V and J ends were trimmed by 0 bases and 0 bases, with 5 bases remaining between them. This CDR3 is 14 amino acids long. CDR3 bases: TGCGCCAGCAGCTTGGGGCTCAGCACAGATACGCAGTATTTT. It specifies CASSLGLSTDTQYF.

The chain employs TRBV21-1 and TRBJ2-5; the table's D call of TRBD2 was not tested on the DNA. TRBV21-1 is listed as a pseudogene. The CDR3 spans 18 residues. The CDR3 here is CASSLPHADSNCQETQYF. The CDR3 DNA is TGTGCCAGCAGCCTCCCTCATGCGGACTCCAATTGCCAAGAGACCCAGTACTTC.

Notes on this clone: In the same sample, other DNA sequences code for this CDR3. V usage is TRBV5-1 and J usage is TRBJ2-1; the D is unclear. The germline V and J ends were trimmed by 0 bases and 7 bases, with 8 bases remaining between them. This CDR3 is 13 amino acids long. Germline assignment: CDR1 SGHRS and CDR2 YFSETQ. The CDR3 DNA reads as TGCGCCAGCAGCTTGGTGGTTCCGAATGAGCAGTTCTTC. Its translation: CASSLVVPNEQFF.

The chain carries TRBV29-1 and TRBJ2-2; 11 bases fit TRBD1. V trimming: 6 bases; J trimming: 3 bases; junction bases outside the gene matches: 6. CDR1 and CDR2 from the germline V gene are SQVTM and ANQGSEA. This CDR3 comprises 15 residues. This chain's CDR3 is CSVKGQGGDTGELFF. The CDR3 DNA is TGCAGCGTCAAGGGACAGGGGGGGGACACCGGGGAGCTGTTTTTT.

The table lists this clone with a few counts. J is TRBJ2-2 and V is TRBV19; D remains ambiguous. The V end was cut by 3 bases, the J end by 4 bases, with 15 bases between. The length of the CDR3 is 16 residues. Per germline, CDR1 LNHDA and CDR2 SQIVND (reference sequence). The CDR3 protein is CASSMAPGSATGELFF. For the CDR3, the DNA is TGTGCCAGTAGTATGGCCCCGGGTTCTGCCACCGGGGAGCTGTTTTTT.

The DNA of the CDR3 is TGTGCCAGCAGCTTAGGAAGGACCGACCGGCGGTACAATGAGCAGTTCTTC. Amino acid sequence: CASSLGRTDRRYNEQFF. The chain uses TRBV7-9 and TRBJ2-1; D is unresolved. There are 17 residues in the CDR3. The V end was cut by 1 base, the J end by 4 bases, with 17 bases between. CDR1 and CDR2 (germline): SEHNR, FQNEAQ (reference sequence).

This clone was detected only a few times. J is TRBJ2-7 and V is TRBV19, with 8 bases lining up with TRBD1. The length of the CDR3 is 14 residues. CDR1 LNHDA and CDR2 SQIVND come from the germline V gene (reference sequence). J gave up 3 bases and V 5 bases, and 6 bases lay outside the gene matches. As DNA, the CDR3 is TGTGCCAGTAGTCGACAGGGGCGAAGCTACGAGCAGTACTTC. This sequence encodes CASSRQGRSYEQYF.

The rearrangement uses TRBV27 and TRBJ1-5; D is uncertain. V was pared by 4 bases and J by 10 bases, with 23 bases between. This CDR3 spans 16 amino acids. The germline gives CDR1 MNHEY, CDR2 SMNVEV (reference sequence). This CDR3 reads CASSSGRIGIPRPQHF. The CDR3 DNA reads as TGTGCCAGCAGTTCGGGCCGCATCGGAATCCCTAGACCCCAGCATTTT.

The DNA of the CDR3 is TGTGCCAGCAGCGCCGACAGGGGGCGTGGGGCTTTCTTT. Its protein is CASSADRGRGAFF. This chain connects TRBV11-2 to TRBJ1-1; TRBD1 aligns across 10 bases. The CDR3 length is 13 residues. V was clipped by 5 bases and J by 11 bases; unmatched bases: 8. CDR1 SGHAT and CDR2 FQNNGV come from the germline V gene.